One sample yielded the 32 T cell receptor beta chains listed below, sequenced in a study of blood T cell repertoires in COVID-19. The repertoire was sequenced with immunoSEQ multiplex PCR; TCRdb's copy has only in-frame clones and lacks some. The sample has fewer than 350,000 clones; approximately 87% are singletons. The sequenced material came from peripheral blood. These receptors all stem from a woman aged 30 to 39 with COVID-19, enrolled during active disease.

The chain employs TRBV5-1 and TRBJ1-3; 8 bases are a match to TRBD1. CDR1 and CDR2 from the germline V gene are SGHRS and YFSETQ. Germline trimming cut 4 bases from V and 0 bases from J; bases unmatched to any gene: 9. CDR3 length: 17 amino acids. The CDR3 DNA sequence: TGCGCCAGCAGCCTACGACAGGGGCGAAGCTCTGGAAACACCATATATTTT. This translates into CASSLRQGRSSGNTIYF.

The rearrangement links TRBV5-1 to TRBJ2-7, with a possible D match to TRBD2 (6 bases). V was trimmed by 4 bases and J by 6 bases, leaving 11 bases between them. Germline CDR1 SGHRS, CDR2 YFSETQ. The CDR3 has 12 amino acids. CDR3 residues: CASSPFGGEQYF. The CDR3 coding sequence is TGCGCCAGCAGCCCCTTCGGGGGCGAGCAGTACTTC.

The J gene is TRBJ1-2, the V gene TRBV28; no definite D call. Looked up from germline, CDR1 is MDHEN and CDR2 is SYDVKM. The CDR3 spans 13 residues. The V end lost 3 bases, the J end lost 2 bases, and 7 bases lay between the germline ends. The CDR3, as DNA: TGTGCCAGCAGTTTCGTTGGCAACTATGGCTACACCTTC. Residues: CASSFVGNYGYTF.

V is TRBV12-3 or TRBV12-4 and J is TRBJ2-7, with D perhaps matching TRBD1 (5 bases). V dropped 5 bases and J dropped 4 bases, with 12 bases sitting between them. The CDR3 runs to 13 residues. The CDR3 coding sequence is TGTGCCAGCAGTGAGGTACCAGGGTACGAGCAGTACTTC. This gives the protein CASSEVPGYEQYF.

This clone was detected only once. This chain connects TRBV5-1 to TRBJ1-1; the match to TRBD1 covers 8 bases. Trimming cost V 4 bases and J 10 bases; bases outside gene matches: 15. The CDR3 runs 15 residues. Germline V gives CDR1 SGHRS, CDR2 YFSETQ. The CDR3: CASSILNGQGGVAFF. The CDR3 bases are TGCGCCAGCAGCATACTTAATGGACAGGGCGGGGTAGCTTTCTTT.

V and J are TRBV10-2 and TRBJ1-2; D might be TRBD1 (6 bases). Trimming stripped 6 bases from V and 4 bases from J, with 15 bases between. This CDR3 region has 14 residues. CDR1 is WSHSY, CDR2 SAAADI, per germline. The CDR3 spells CASSHRVERYGYTF. The CDR3 nucleotides are TGCGCCAGCAGCCACAGGGTAGAGCGCTATGGCTACACCTTC.

This chain links TRBV19 with TRBJ2-2, with TRBD2 matching over 12 bases. V was pared by 7 bases and J by 7 bases, with 10 bases of the junction left unmatched. Germline V gene lookup returns CDR1 LNHDA and CDR2 SQIVND (reference sequence). The CDR3 spans 16 residues. The CDR3 reads CASNPSGGAAGGELFF. Here the CDR3 DNA reads TGTGCCAGTAACCCTAGCGGGGGGGCCGCGGGCGGGGAGCTGTTTTTT.

The V gene is TRBV6-6, the J gene TRBJ1-5; D not resolved. This CDR3 has 17 amino acids. From germline, CDR1 is MNHNY and CDR2 SVGAGI (reference sequence). Trimming removed 5 bases at V and 3 bases at J, with 20 bases between. The CDR3 reads CASSPFEGFLNNQPQHF. CDR3 bases: TGTGCCAGCAGTCCGTTCGAGGGATTTTTGAACAATCAGCCCCAGCATTTT.

The chain uses TRBV15 and TRBJ1-5; tentatively, D is TRBD1 (6 bases). The CDR3 runs 18 residues. V lost 9 bases and J 0 bases, leaving 24 bases between the germline ends. Germline CDR1 LNHNV, CDR2 YYDKDF (reference sequence). The CDR3 DNA follows: TGTGCCACTCAACCAGGGGTAACAGGCGTTTATAGCAATCAGCCCCAGCATTTT. Translated: CATQPGVTGVYSNQPQHF.

This clone has just a few counts. V usage is TRBV4-1 and J usage is TRBJ2-1; 8 nucleotides align to TRBD2. The CDR3 loop spans 15 amino acids. CDR1 and CDR2 from the germline V gene are MGHRA and YSYEKL. V lost 2 bases and J lost 8; bases outside the gene matches: 8. This CDR3 is CASSQFTSSGHEQFF. DNA of the CDR3: TGCGCCAGCAGCCAATTTACCTCTAGCGGGCATGAGCAGTTCTTC.

Written as DNA, the CDR3 is TGTGCCAGCAGCTCTACCTTAACTTTCACAGATACGCAGTATTTT. Its translation is CASSSTLTFTDTQYF. The chain couples TRBV5-5 to TRBJ2-3; unclear D gene. Trimming cost V 3 bases and J 2 bases, with 13 bases left between them. Germline loops: CDR1 SGHKS, CDR2 YYEKEE (reference sequence). This CDR3 contains 15 residues.

The chain has TRBV6-5 and TRBJ1-2; TRBD1 aligns across 9 bases. The V gene end was trimmed by 7 bases and the J gene end by 7 bases; junction bases not matched to a gene: 10. Germline CDR1 and CDR2: MNHEY and SVGAGI. The CDR3 covers 14 residues. Written as DNA, the CDR3 is TGTGCCAGCACCGTACCGGGACAGGGTTCTGGCTACACCTTC. Its protein is CASTVPGQGSGYTF.

V and J are TRBV7-9 and TRBJ1-6; 7 nucleotides line up with TRBD1. Germline V gives CDR1 SEHNR, CDR2 FQNEAQ (reference sequence). The V gene end was trimmed by 0 bases and the J gene end by 7 bases; junction bases not matched to a gene: 9. The CDR3 consists of 17 residues. Written as DNA, the CDR3 is TGTGCCAGCAGCTTAGCGGACCGACAGGGCAGGAATTCACCCCTCCACTTT. Its protein product is CASSLADRQGRNSPLHF.

With regard to this clone: Other DNA sequences of this sample code for an identical CDR3. This sequence joins TRBV5-1 and TRBJ1-5, with D perhaps TRBD1 (6 bases). Per the germline V gene, CDR1 is SGHRS and CDR2 is YFSETQ. Trimming stripped 0 bases from V and 4 bases from J, with 8 bases between. The CDR3 loop spans 14 amino acids. The CDR3 spells CASSLEGGNQPQHF. As DNA, the CDR3 is TGCGCCAGCAGCTTGGAAGGGGGAAATCAGCCCCAGCATTTT. The variable domain in full, with the rest retrieved from reference TRBV5-1 and TRBJ1-5, is KAGVTQTPRYLIKTRGQQVTLSCSPISGHRSVSWYQQTPGQGLQFLFEYFSETQRNKGNFPGRFSGRQFSNSRSEMNVSTLELGDSALYLCASSLEGGNQPQHFGDGTRLSIL.

This sequence joins TRBV4-2 and TRBJ1-1, with D perhaps matching TRBD1 (6 bases). The germline gives CDR1 LGHNA, CDR2 YNFKEQ. V shed 4 bases and J shed 3 bases, with 15 bases lying between them. This CDR3 comprises 15 residues. The CDR3, as DNA: TGTGCCAGCAGCCTCCTGGGTAAGGGGGACACTGAAGCTTTCTTT. This translates into CASSLLGKGDTEAFF.

The chain links TRBV5-1 to TRBJ2-7; TRBD2 agrees at 8 bases. The CDR3 totals 16 residues. Trimming cost V 4 bases and J 4 bases; bases outside gene matches: 13. Germline CDR1 SGHRS, CDR2 YFSETQ. In DNA, the CDR3 is TGCGCCAGCAGCGTTCGACCGGGACTAGTGAATTACGAGCAGTACTTC. Its protein product is CASSVRPGLVNYEQYF.

The rearrangement links TRBV19 to TRBJ2-1, with a possible D match to TRBD1 (5 bases). This CDR3 is built from 15 residues. The germline CDR1 and CDR2 sequences are LNHDA and SQIVND (reference sequence). Trimming removed 2 bases from V and 6 bases from J, with 14 bases in between. CDR3 in DNA: TGTGCCAGTAGTATACTTGGCGACAGTTTCAATGAGCAGTTCTTC. Translation gives CASSILGDSFNEQFF.

V usage is TRBV6-5 and J usage is TRBJ2-7; no clear D gene. V lost 0 bases and J 3 bases, leaving 15 bases between the germline ends. In germline, CDR1 is MNHEY, CDR2 SVGAGI. CDR3 length equals 16 residues. In DNA form, the CDR3 reads TGTGCCAGCAGTTACTCGGAGACGGCGGCTAACTACGAGCAGTACTTC. As protein: CASSYSETAANYEQYF.

This chain uses TRBV27 with TRBJ1-5; D uncertain. The V and J ends lost 3 bases and 2 bases respectively, with 8 bases between them. From germline, CDR1 is MNHEY and CDR2 SMNVEV (reference sequence). CDR3 length: 14 amino acids. CDR3 loop: CASSFTGGNQPQHF. For the CDR3, the DNA is TGTGCCAGCAGTTTTACGGGAGGCAATCAGCCCCAGCATTTT.

This rearrangement joins TRBV30 to TRBJ2-1, with 12 bases aligning to TRBD2. CDR3 length equals 14 residues. Unmatched junction bases numbered 3, after V lost 0 bases and J lost 9 bases. Germline CDR1 is GTSNPN and CDR2 is SVGIG (reference sequence). The DNA for the CDR3 is TGTGCCTGGAGTGTACTAGCGGGGGGTGCTGAGCAGTTCTTC. It codes for CAWSVLAGGAEQFF.

In this sample, this clone turned up once. The chain carries TRBV11-2 and TRBJ2-2, with 12 bases matching TRBD2. The CDR3 runs to 17 residues. Trimming cost V 4 bases and J 9 bases; bases outside gene matches: 12. CDR1 is SGHAT and CDR2 is FQNNGV in the germline V gene. Here the CDR3 reads CASSSNSLAGGPRELFF. CDR3 sequence (DNA): TGTGCCAGCAGCTCGAACTCCCTAGCGGGGGGGCCTAGGGAGCTGTTTTTT.

V is TRBV12-5 and J is TRBJ2-1, with no clear D. Per the germline V gene, CDR1 is LGHNT and CDR2 is FRNRAP. This CDR3 region has 14 residues. Trimming stripped 1 base from V and 0 bases from J, with 4 bases between. Here the CDR3 DNA reads TGTGCTAGTGGTTTGGCCGGCTCCTACAATGAGCAGTTCTTC. It yields the protein CASGLAGSYNEQFF.

The chain couples TRBV7-2 to TRBJ1-3, with D perhaps matching TRBD1 (6 bases). The V end was cut by 5 bases, the J end by 0 bases, with 11 bases between. Germline CDR1 is SGHTA and CDR2 is FQGNSA. This CDR3 spans 15 amino acids. CDR3 nucleotide sequence: TGTGCCAGCAGCGGAACAGGGTTCTCTGGAAACACCATATATTTT. This translates into CASSGTGFSGNTIYF.

This clone was seen a single time. The gene calls are TRBV18 and TRBJ1-1; tentative D call: TRBD1 (6 bases). With 1 base removed from V and 4 bases from J, the gap between germline ends came to 16 bases. The length of the CDR3 is 16 residues. The V gene's germline CDR1 is KGHSH and CDR2 LQKENI. The CDR3 DNA sequence: TGTGCCAGCTCACCACGGAGGGGGGGCTCGGGCACTGAAGCTTTCTTT. Protein product: CASSPRRGGSGTEAFF.

The gene calls are TRBV10-3 and TRBJ2-3; TRBD2 agrees at 11 bases. This CDR3 comprises 16 residues. The junction had 3 bases not matched to a gene; V was cut back by 4 bases and J by 0 bases. CDR1 is ENHRY, CDR2 SYGVKD, per germline. Here the CDR3 DNA reads TGTGCCATCAGTGTGGGACTAGCGGAAAGCACAGATACGCAGTATTTT. Its translation is CAISVGLAESTDTQYF.

V gene TRBV19 combines with J gene TRBJ2-1; D remains ambiguous. The CDR3 runs 15 residues. Germline V gene lookup returns CDR1 LNHDA and CDR2 SQIVND (reference sequence). V was cut by 8 bases and J by 0 bases, with 14 bases left in between. Written as DNA, the CDR3 is TGTGCCAGTGCCCCGAGTGGGCACTCCTACAATGAGCAGTTCTTC. Residues: CASAPSGHSYNEQFF. The complete variable domain, with remaining parts taken from reference TRBV19 and TRBJ2-1, reads DGGITQSPKYLFRKEGQNVTLSCEQNLNHDAMYWYRQDPGQGLRLIYYSQIVNDFQKGDIAEGYSVSREKKESFPLTVTSAQKNPTAFYLCASAPSGHSYNEQFFGPGTRLTVL.

V is TRBV7-9 and J is TRBJ2-3; the match to TRBD1 covers 8 bases. CDR3 length: 16 amino acids. V lost 5 bases and J lost 4; bases outside the gene matches: 11. The germline V gene encodes CDR1 SEHNR and CDR2 FQNEAQ (reference sequence). The CDR3 nucleotides are TGTGCCAGCAGCCCCGCAGCAGGGGGCAGCCCAGATACGCAGTATTTT. It specifies CASSPAAGGSPDTQYF.

The chain couples TRBV21-1 to TRBJ2-1; TRBD2, as called in the table, went unchecked against the DNA. TRBV21-1 is a listed pseudogene. There are 18 residues in the CDR3. The CDR3 DNA is TGTGCCAGCAGTAGGGCGACTAGCGGGGGGCTTGAGAACAATGAGCAGTTCTTC. This encodes CASSRATSGGLENNEQFF.

The J gene is TRBJ1-6, the V gene TRBV5-1; 7 positions match TRBD1. J gave up 6 bases and V 4 bases, and 7 bases lay outside the gene matches. Germline CDR1 reads SGHRS; CDR2 reads YFSETQ. The CDR3 is 15 amino acids. In DNA, the CDR3 is TGCGCCAGCAGCGCCCCAGGGACAGTTAATTCACCCCTCCACTTT. Translated, it gives CASSAPGTVNSPLHF.

This chain links TRBV24-1 with TRBJ2-3, with 11 bases that match TRBD2. This CDR3 has 18 residues. Germline V gene lookup returns CDR1 KGHDR and CDR2 SFDVKD. After removal of 3 bases from V and 3 bases from J, the junction contained 10 bases not matched to a gene. The CDR3, as DNA: TGTGCCACCAGTGATCCCGTTCCTAGCGGGGGGCAGACAGATACGCAGTATTTT. It specifies CATSDPVPSGGQTDTQYF.

This clone was found once. The chain uses TRBV3-1 (or the pseudogene TRBV3-2) and TRBJ2-1; 11 bases align to TRBD2. The CDR3 is made up of 18 amino acids. The V and J ends lost 0 bases and 8 bases, in that order; junction bases with no gene match: 12. Germline CDR1 and CDR2: LGHDT and YNNKEL (reference sequence). CDR3 amino acids: CASSQEPPGTSGGDEQFF. CDR3 in DNA: TGTGCCAGCAGCCAAGAACCCCCCGGGACTAGCGGAGGCGATGAGCAGTTCTTC.

The J gene is TRBJ1-1, the V gene TRBV2, with TRBD1 identical over 8 bases. Germline CDR1 is SNHLY and CDR2 is FYNNEI. The CDR3 consists of 14 residues. The V and J ends lost 5 bases and 4 bases, in that order; junction bases with no gene match: 6. This CDR3 is CASSLDRVSTEAFF. Here the CDR3 DNA reads TGTGCCAGCAGTTTGGACAGGGTGAGCACTGAAGCTTTCTTT.